Shown below are 9 T cell receptor beta chains from a single sample sequenced in a study of technical replicates of blood from a handful of donors. Only in-frame clones appear in the TCRdb table, and some are missing; sequencing was by immunoSEQ multiplex PCR. This sample has approximately 81,000 clones; around 95% occur once, and the top ten carry around 0.37%. Material: T cells isolated from PBMCs. The receptors come from a human donor in good health.

The chain uses TRBV25-1 and TRBJ2-3, with D unclear. Trimming removed 2 bases from V and 4 bases from J, with 4 bases in between. The CDR3 is 12 amino acids. The germline V gene encodes CDR1 MGHDK and CDR2 SYGVNS. DNA for the CDR3: TGTGCCAGCAGTGAAATCTCAGATACGCAGTATTTT. It codes for CASSEISDTQYF.

The chain employs TRBV27 and TRBJ2-5; 10 bases align to TRBD2. Germline V gene lookup returns CDR1 MNHEY and CDR2 SMNVEV (reference sequence). V dropped 3 bases and J dropped 5; count of bases not matched to a gene: 9. This CDR3 has 16 amino acids. The CDR3 DNA sequence: TGTGCCAGCAGTTTGGTACTAGCGGGATCTCCGGAGACCCAGTACTTC. It translates to CASSLVLAGSPETQYF.

V gene TRBV7-3 combines with J gene TRBJ2-7, with TRBD2 matching over 8 bases. CDR1 is SGHTA and CDR2 is FQGTGA in the germline V gene. The CDR3 is 15 residues long. V lost 3 bases, J lost 3 bases, and 7 bases stayed unmatched. CDR3 DNA: TGTGCCAGCAGCTTGGAGCGGGAGATGGACTACGAGCAGTACTTC. Amino acid sequence: CASSLEREMDYEQYF.

The chain carries TRBV27 and TRBJ2-5, with TRBD1 identical over 9 bases. J lost 5 bases, V lost 2 bases, and 0 bases had no gene match. The CDR3 length is 13 residues. From germline, CDR1 is MNHEY and CDR2 SMNVEV (reference sequence). The CDR3 spells CASSLGQGETQYF. Written as DNA, the CDR3 is TGTGCCAGCAGTTTAGGACAGGGGGAGACCCAGTACTTC.

The chain uses TRBV15 and TRBJ1-1; D not resolved. CDR1 and CDR2 from the germline V gene are LNHNV and YYDKDF (reference sequence). The V end was cut by 6 bases, the J end by 2 bases, with 10 bases between. The CDR3 runs 13 residues. In DNA form, the CDR3 reads TGTGCCACCAGGGCGGGTTTAAACACTGAAGCTTTCTTT. Translated, it gives CATRAGLNTEAFF. The full variable domain, with the rest looked up from reference TRBV15 and TRBJ1-1, is DAMVIQNPRYQVTQFGKPVTLSCSQTLNHNVMYWYQQKSSQAPKLLFHYYDKDFNNEADTPDNFQSRRPNTSFCFLDIRSPGLGDTAMYLCATRAGLNTEAFFGQGTRLTVV.

The genes are TRBV7-8 and TRBJ1-2; the D is unclear. V was cut by 5 bases and J by 8 bases, with 9 bases left in between. Germline values: CDR1 SGHVS, CDR2 FQNEAQ. The CDR3 is 11 amino acids. The CDR3 DNA sequence: TGTGCCAGCAGCGAGGGAGAAGGCTACACCTTC. Amino acids: CASSEGEGYTF. Complete variable domain (other parts from reference TRBV7-8 and TRBJ1-2): GAGVSQSPRYKVAKRGQDVALRCDPISGHVSLFWYQQALGQGPEFLTYFQNEAQLDKSGLPSDRFFAERPEGSVSTLKIQRTQQEDSAVYLCASSEGEGYTFGSGTRLTVV.

J is TRBJ1-2 and V is TRBV28, with a weak D call TRBD1 (6 bases). V was trimmed by 2 bases and J by 0 bases, leaving 10 bases between them. The V gene's germline CDR1 is MDHEN and CDR2 SYDVKM. This CDR3 has 15 amino acids. CDR3 sequence reads: CASSLPQGSNYGYTF. The CDR3, as DNA: TGTGCCAGCAGTTTACCCCAGGGGTCTAACTATGGCTACACCTTC.

The genes are TRBV18 and TRBJ1-1; 7 bases are a match to TRBD1. The CDR3 has 14 amino acids. Trimming cost V 3 bases and J 3 bases; bases outside gene matches: 4. Germline CDR1 and CDR2: KGHSH and LQKENI. CDR3 sequence: CASSPGTAYTEAFF. The CDR3 DNA follows: TGTGCCAGCTCACCTGGGACAGCTTACACTGAAGCTTTCTTT.

V is TRBV4-2 and J is TRBJ2-3; 8 bases match TRBD2. The J segment lost 2 bases and the V segment lost 2 bases, leaving 12 bases of the junction unmatched. CDR3 length: 18 residues. Germline V gives CDR1 LGHNA, CDR2 YNFKEQ. This chain's CDR3 is CASSQFPAGGRYTDTQYF. In DNA, the CDR3 is TGTGCCAGCAGCCAATTTCCTGCGGGAGGCCGTTACACAGATACGCAGTATTTT.